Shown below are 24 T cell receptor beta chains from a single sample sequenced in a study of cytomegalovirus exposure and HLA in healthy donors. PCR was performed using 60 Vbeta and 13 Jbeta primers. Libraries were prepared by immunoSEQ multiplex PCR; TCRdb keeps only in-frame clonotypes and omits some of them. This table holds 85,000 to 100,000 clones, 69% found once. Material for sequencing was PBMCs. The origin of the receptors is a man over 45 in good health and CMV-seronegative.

CDR3 loop: CASSLHPPGNTGELFF. As DNA, the CDR3 is TGTGCCAGCTCACTACACCCCCCAGGGAACACCGGGGAGCTGTTTTTT. The chain has TRBV18 and TRBJ2-2; D gene uncertain. The germline CDR1 and CDR2 sequences are KGHSH and LQKENI. This CDR3 has 16 residues. Trimming stripped 4 bases from V and 1 base from J, with 13 bases between.

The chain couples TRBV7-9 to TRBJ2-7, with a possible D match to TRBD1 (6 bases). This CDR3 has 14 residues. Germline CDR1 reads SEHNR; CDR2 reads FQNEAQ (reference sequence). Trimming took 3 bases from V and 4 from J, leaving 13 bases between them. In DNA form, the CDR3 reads TGTGCCAGCAGCTTTACAGGGTATTCGTACGAGCAGTACGTC. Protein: CASSFTGYSYEQYV.

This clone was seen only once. As DNA, the CDR3 is TGTGCCAGCAGTCCGACAGGGCCTGGAAACACCATATATTTT. This translates into CASSPTGPGNTIYF. The V gene is TRBV11-2, the J gene TRBJ1-3; 7 nucleotides agree with TRBD1. The CDR3 is 14 residues long. Germline lookup yields CDR1 SGHAT and CDR2 FQNNGV. V lost 6 bases to trimming and J lost 2 bases; unmatched junction nucleotides: 4.

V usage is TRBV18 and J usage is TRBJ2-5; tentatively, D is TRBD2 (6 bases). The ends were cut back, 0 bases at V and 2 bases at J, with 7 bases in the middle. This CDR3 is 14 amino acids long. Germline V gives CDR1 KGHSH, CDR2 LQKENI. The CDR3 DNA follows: TGTGCCAGCTCACCACCGGGACTGCAAGAGACCCAGTACTTC. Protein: CASSPPGLQETQYF.

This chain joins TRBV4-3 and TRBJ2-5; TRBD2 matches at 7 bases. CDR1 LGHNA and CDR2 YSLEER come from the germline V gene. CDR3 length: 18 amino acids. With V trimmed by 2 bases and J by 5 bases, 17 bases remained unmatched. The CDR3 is CASSQLYLAGEARETQYF. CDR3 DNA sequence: TGCGCCAGCAGCCAACTGTATCTGGCGGGGGAGGCGCGGGAGACCCAGTACTTC.

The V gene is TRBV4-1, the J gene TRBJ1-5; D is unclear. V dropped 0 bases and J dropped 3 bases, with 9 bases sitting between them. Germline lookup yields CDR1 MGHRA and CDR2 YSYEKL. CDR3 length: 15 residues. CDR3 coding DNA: TGCGCCAGCAGCCAAGATCCCAGGTACAATCAGCCCCAGCATTTT. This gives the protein CASSQDPRYNQPQHF.

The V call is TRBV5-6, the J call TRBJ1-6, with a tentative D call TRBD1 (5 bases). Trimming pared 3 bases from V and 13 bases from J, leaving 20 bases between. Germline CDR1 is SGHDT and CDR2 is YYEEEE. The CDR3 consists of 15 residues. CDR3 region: CASSSLQGRFSPLHF. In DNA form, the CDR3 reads TGTGCCAGCAGCTCTCTCCAGGGCAGGTTCTCTCCCCTCCACTTT.

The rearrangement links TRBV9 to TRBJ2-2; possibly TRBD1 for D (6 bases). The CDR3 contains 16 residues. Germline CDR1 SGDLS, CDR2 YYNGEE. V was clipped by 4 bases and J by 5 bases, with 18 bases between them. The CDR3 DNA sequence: TGTGCCAGCAGCCCCCAGGGGATCGGTCTTACCGGGGAGCTGTTTTTT. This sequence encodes CASSPQGIGLTGELFF.

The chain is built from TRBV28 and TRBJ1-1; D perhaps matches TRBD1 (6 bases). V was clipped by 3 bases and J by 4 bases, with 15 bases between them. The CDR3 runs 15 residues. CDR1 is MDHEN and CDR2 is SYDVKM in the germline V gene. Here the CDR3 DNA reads TGTGCCAGCAGTTTTGGGGCGGGGGGCATCACTGAAGCTTTCTTT. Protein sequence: CASSFGAGGITEAFF. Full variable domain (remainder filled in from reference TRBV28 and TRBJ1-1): DVKVTQSSRYLVKRTGEKVFLECVQDMDHENMFWYRQDPGLGLRLIYFSYDVKMKEKGDIPEGYSVSREKKERFSLILESASTNQTSMYLCASSFGAGGITEAFFGQGTRLTVV.

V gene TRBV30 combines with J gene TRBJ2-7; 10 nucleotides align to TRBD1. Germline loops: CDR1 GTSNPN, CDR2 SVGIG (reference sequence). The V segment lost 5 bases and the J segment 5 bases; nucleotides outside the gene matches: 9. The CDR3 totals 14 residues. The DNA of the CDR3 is TGTGCCTGGCCGGTGGGACAGGGGCCCGACGAGCAGTACGTC. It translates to CAWPVGQGPDEQYV.

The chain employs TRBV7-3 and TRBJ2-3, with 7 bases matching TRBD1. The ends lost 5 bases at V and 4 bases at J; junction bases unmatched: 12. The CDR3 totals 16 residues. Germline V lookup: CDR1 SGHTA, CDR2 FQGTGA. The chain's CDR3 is CASSPYDRELPDTQYF. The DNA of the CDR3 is TGTGCCAGCAGCCCCTATGACAGGGAACTTCCAGATACGCAGTATTTT.

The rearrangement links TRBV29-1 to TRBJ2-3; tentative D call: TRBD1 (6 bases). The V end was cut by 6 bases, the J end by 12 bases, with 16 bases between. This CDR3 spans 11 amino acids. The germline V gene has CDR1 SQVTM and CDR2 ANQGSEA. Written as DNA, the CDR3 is TGCAGCGTAGCCAGAGGACAGTTCCAGTATTTT. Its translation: CSVARGQFQYF.

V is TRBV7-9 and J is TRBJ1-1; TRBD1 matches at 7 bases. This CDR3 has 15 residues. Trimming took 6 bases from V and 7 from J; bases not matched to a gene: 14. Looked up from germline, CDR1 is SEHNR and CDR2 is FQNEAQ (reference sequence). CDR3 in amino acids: CASSVTYRDRYEAFF. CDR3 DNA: TGTGCCAGCAGTGTTACTTACCGGGACAGATATGAAGCTTTCTTT.

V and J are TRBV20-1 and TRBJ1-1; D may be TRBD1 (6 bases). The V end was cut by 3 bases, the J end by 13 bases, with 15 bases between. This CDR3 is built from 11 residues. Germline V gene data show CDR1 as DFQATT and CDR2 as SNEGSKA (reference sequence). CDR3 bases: TGCAGTGCTAGGTTACAGGGCGAGGGTTTCTTT. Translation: CSARLQGEGFF.

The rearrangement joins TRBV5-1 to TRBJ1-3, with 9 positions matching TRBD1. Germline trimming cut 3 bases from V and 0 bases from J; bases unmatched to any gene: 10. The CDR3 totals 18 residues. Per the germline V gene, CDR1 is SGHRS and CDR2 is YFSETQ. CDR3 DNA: TGCGCCAGCAGCTGGGGGGACAGGGCGACGGGCTCTGGAAACACCATATATTTT. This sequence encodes CASSWGDRATGSGNTIYF.

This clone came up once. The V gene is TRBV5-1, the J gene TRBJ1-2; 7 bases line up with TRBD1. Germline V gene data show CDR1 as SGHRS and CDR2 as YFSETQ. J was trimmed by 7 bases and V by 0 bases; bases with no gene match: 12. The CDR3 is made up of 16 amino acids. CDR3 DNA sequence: TGCGCCAGCAGCTTGGAAGGGGGCAGGACTATGCTTGGCTACACCTTC. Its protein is CASSLEGGRTMLGYTF.

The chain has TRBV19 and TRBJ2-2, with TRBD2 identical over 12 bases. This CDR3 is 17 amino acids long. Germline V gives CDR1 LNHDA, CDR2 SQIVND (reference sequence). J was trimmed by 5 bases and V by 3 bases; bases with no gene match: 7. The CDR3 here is CASSIASGRARTGELFF. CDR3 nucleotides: TGTGCCAGTAGTATCGCTAGCGGGAGGGCCCGGACCGGGGAGCTGTTTTTT.

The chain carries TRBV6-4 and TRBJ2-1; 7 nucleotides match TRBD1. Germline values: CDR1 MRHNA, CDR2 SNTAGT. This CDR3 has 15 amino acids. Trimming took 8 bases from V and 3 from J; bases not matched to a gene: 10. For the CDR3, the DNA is TGTGCCAGCTCTTCACAGGGGACAGACTACAATGAGCAGTTCTTC. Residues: CASSSQGTDYNEQFF.

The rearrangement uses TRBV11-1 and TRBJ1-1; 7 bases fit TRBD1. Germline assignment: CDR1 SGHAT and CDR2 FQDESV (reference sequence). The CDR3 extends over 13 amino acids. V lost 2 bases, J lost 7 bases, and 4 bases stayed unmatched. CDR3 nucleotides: TGTGCCAGCAGCTTACCGGGACAGATTGAAGCTTTCTTT. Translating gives CASSLPGQIEAFF.

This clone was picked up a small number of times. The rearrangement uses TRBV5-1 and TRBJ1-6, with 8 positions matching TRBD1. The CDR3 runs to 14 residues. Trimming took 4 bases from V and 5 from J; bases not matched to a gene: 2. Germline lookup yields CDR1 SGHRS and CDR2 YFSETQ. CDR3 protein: CASSEGQDNSPLHF. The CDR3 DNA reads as TGCGCCAGCAGCGAGGGACAGGATAATTCACCCCTCCACTTT.

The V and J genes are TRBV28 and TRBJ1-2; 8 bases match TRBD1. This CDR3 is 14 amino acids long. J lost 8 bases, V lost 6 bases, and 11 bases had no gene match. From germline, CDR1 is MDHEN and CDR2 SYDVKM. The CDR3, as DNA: TGTGCCAGCAGACCGACAGGGGCGCCATGGGGCTACACCTTC. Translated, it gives CASRPTGAPWGYTF.

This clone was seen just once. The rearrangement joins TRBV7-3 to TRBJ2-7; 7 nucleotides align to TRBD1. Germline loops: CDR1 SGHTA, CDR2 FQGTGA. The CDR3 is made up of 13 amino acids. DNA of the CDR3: TGTGCCAGCAGCTTATTTTTGACAGGGATGTTATTCGTC. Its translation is CASSLFLTGMLFV.

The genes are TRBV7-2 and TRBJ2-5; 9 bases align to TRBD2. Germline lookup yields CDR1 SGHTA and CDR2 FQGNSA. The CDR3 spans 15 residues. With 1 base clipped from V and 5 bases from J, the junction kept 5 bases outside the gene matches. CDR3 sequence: CASSLGGGRVETQYF. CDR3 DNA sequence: TGTGCCAGCAGCTTAGGCGGCGGGAGGGTGGAGACCCAGTACTTC.

Here the CDR3 reads CASRGQGGAAQHF. In DNA, the CDR3 is TGTGCCAGCAGAGGACAGGGAGGGGCGGCCCAGCATTTT. The chain is built from TRBV27 and TRBJ1-5; 8 bases map to TRBD1. The CDR3 length is 13 residues. Germline CDR1 reads MNHEY; CDR2 reads SMNVEV (reference sequence). V shed 6 bases, J shed 11 bases, and the junction held 9 bases outside the gene matches.